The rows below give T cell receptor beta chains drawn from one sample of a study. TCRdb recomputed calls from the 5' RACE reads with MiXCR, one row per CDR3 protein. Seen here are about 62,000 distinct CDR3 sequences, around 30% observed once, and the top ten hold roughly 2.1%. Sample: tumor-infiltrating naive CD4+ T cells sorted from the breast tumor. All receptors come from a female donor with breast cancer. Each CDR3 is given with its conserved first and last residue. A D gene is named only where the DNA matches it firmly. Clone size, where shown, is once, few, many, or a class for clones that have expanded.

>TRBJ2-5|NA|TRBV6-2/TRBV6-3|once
CASSPPQETQYF
TGTGCCAGCAGTCCGCCCCAAGAGACCCAGTACTTC
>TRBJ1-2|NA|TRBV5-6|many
CASSSRAARNYGYTF
TGTGCCAGCAGCTCCAGGGCGGCCAGAAACTATGGCTACACCTTC
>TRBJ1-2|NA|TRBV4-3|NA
CASSQDRLGNGYTF
TGCGCCAGCAGCCAAGATAGGCTGGGTAATGGCTACACCTTC
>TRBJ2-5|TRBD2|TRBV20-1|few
CSAERGSDTQYF
TGCAGTGCTGAGCGGGGATCTGATACCCAGTACTTC
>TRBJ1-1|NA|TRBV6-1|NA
CASSGQGTTEAFF
TGTGCCAGCAGTGGGCAGGGTACCACTGAAGCTTTCTTT
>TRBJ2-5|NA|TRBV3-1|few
CASSQEQQETQYF
TGTGCCAGCAGCCAAGAGCAGCAAGAGACCCAGTACTTC
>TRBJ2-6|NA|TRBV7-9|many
CASSPYTGFSGANVLTF
TGTGCCAGCAGCCCCTACACAGGGTTCTCTGGGGCCAACGTCCTGACTTTC
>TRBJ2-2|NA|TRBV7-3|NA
CASSSELTGELFF
TGTGCCAGCAGCTCGGAGTTAACCGGGGAGCTGTTTTTT
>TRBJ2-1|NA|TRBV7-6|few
CASSGKGLGSRNEQFF
TGTGCCAGCAGCGGAAAAGGACTTGGGTCCCGTAATGAGCAGTTCTTC
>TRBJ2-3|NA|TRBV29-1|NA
CSVRPGDTQYF
TGCAGCGTTCGCCCGGGGGATACGCAGTATTTT